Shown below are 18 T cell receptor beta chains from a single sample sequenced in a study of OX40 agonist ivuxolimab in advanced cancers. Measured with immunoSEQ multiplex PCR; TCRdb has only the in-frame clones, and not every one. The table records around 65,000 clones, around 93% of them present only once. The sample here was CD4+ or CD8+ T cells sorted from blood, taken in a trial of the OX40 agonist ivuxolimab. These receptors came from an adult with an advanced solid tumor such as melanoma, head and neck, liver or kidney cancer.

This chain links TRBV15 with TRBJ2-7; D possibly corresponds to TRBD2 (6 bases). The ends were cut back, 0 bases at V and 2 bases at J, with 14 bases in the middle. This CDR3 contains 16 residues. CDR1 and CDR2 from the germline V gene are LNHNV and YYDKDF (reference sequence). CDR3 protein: CATSRDILGGTYEQYF. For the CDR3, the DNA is TGTGCCACCAGCAGAGATATTCTCGGGGGAACCTACGAGCAGTACTTC.

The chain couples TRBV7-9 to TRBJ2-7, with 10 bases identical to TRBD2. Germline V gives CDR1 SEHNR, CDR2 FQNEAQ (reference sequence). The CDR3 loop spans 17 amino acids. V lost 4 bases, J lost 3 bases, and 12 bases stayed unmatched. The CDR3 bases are TGTGCCAGCAGCTCGGAGCGGGAGGGCCCCCAAGGCTACGAGCAGTACTTC. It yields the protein CASSSEREGPQGYEQYF.

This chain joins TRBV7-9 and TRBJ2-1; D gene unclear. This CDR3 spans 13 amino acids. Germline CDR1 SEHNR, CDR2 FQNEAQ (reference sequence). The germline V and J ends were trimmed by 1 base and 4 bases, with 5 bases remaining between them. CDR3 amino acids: CASSLVGYNEQFF. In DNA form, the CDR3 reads TGTGCCAGCAGCTTAGTCGGATACAATGAGCAGTTCTTC.

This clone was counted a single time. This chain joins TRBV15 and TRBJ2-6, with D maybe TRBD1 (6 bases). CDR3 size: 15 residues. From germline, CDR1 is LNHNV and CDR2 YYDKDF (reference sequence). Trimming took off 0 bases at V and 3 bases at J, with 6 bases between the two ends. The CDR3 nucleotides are TGTGCCACCAGCAGAGAGGACAGTGGGGCCAACGTCCTGACTTTC. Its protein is CATSREDSGANVLTF.

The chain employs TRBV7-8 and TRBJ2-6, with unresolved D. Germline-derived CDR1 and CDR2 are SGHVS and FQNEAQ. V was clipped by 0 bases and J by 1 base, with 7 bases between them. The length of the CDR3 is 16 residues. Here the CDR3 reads CASSLALASGANVLTF. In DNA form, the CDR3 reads TGTGCCAGCAGCTTAGCGTTGGCTTCTGGGGCCAACGTCCTGACTTTC.

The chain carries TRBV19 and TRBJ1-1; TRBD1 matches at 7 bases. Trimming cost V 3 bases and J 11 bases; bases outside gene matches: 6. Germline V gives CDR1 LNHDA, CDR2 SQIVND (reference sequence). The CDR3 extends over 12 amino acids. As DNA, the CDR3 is TGTGCCAGTAGTATTGACAGGGACCAGGCTTTCTTT. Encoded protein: CASSIDRDQAFF.

The CDR3 reads CATSRDTGEGEQYF. The DNA for the CDR3 is TGTGCCACCAGCAGAGATACGGGAGAGGGCGAGCAGTACTTC. V usage is TRBV15 and J usage is TRBJ2-7; tentative D call: TRBD2 (6 bases). Trimming removed 0 bases from V and 6 bases from J, with 12 bases in between. The CDR3 covers 14 residues. CDR1 and CDR2 from the germline V gene are LNHNV and YYDKDF (reference sequence).

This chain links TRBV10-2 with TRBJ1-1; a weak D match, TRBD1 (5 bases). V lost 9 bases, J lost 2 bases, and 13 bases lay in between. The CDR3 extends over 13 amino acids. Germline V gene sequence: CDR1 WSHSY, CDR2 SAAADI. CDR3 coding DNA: TGCGCCAGTTTGACAGACTCTAACACTGAAGCTTTCTTT. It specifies CASLTDSNTEAFF.

In nucleotides, the CDR3 is TGTGCCAGCAGTGATCTAGGTAGGGGCAATGAGCAGTTCTTC. Encoded protein: CASSDLGRGNEQFF. The chain combines TRBV25-1 with TRBJ2-1; tentative D call: TRBD1 (5 bases). Germline CDR1 is MGHDK and CDR2 is SYGVNS. The ends were cut back, 3 bases at V and 6 bases at J, with 12 bases in the middle. This CDR3 comprises 14 residues.

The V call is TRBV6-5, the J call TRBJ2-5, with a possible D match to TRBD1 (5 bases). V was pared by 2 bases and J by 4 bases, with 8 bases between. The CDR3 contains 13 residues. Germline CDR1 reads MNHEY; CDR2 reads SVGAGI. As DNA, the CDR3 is TGTGCCAGCAGTTACAATAGGGGAGAGACCCAGTACTTC. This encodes CASSYNRGETQYF.

The CDR3 region is CASSPHGQPYEQYF. The CDR3 bases are TGTGCCAGCAGCCCACATGGACAGCCCTACGAGCAGTACTTC. The chain uses TRBV7-9 and TRBJ2-7, with D tentatively TRBD1 (6 bases). This CDR3 has 14 residues. Germline V CDR1 and CDR2: SEHNR, FQNEAQ (reference sequence). With 5 bases removed from V and 2 bases from J, the gap between germline ends came to 13 bases. Full variable domain (outside the CDR3, taken from reference TRBV7-9 and TRBJ2-7): DTGVSQNPRHKITKRGQNVTFRCDPISEHNRLYWYRQTLGQGPEFLTYFQNEAQLEKSRLLSDRFSAERPKGSFSTLEIQRTEQGDSAMYLCASSPHGQPYEQYFGPGTRLTVT.

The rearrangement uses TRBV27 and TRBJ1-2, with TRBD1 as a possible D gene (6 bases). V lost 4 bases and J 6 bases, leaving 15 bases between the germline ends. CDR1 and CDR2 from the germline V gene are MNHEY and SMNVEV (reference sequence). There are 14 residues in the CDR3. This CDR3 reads CASSSSDRLNGYTF. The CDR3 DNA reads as TGTGCCAGCAGTTCGAGCGACAGGTTAAATGGCTACACCTTC.

The DNA for the CDR3 is TGTGCCAGCAACTCGGACAGGGGTAATAGGGACCAGTACTTC. This gives the protein CASNSDRGNRDQYF. The chain carries TRBV6-1 and TRBJ2-5; TRBD1 aligns across 9 bases. CDR3 length: 14 residues. After removal of 7 bases from V and 10 bases from J, the junction contained 13 bases not matched to a gene. Germline V lookup: CDR1 MNHNS, CDR2 SASEGT.

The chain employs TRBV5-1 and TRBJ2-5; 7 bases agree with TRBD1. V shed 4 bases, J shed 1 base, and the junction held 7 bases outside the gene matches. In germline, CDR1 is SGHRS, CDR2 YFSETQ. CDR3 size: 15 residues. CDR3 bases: TGCGCCAGCAGCCCAGGACAGGACCTCCAAGAGACCCAGTACTTC. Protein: CASSPGQDLQETQYF.

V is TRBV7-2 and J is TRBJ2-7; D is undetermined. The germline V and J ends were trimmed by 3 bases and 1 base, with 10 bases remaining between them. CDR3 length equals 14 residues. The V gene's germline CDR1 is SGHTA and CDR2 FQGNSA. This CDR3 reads CASSFYGNSYEQYF. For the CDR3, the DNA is TGTGCCAGCAGCTTTTACGGAAATTCCTACGAGCAGTACTTC. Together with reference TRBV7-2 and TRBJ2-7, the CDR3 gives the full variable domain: GAGVSQSPSNKVTEKGKDVELRCDPISGHTALYWYRQSLGQGLEFLIYFQGNSAPDKSGLPSDRFSAERTGGSVSTLTIQRTQQEDSAVYLCASSFYGNSYEQYFGPGTRLTVT.

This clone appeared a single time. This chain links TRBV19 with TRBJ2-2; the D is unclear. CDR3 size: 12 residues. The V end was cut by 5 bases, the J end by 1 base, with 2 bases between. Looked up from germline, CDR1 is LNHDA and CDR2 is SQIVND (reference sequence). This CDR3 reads CASSGNTGELFF. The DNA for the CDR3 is TGTGCCAGTAGTGGGAACACCGGGGAGCTGTTTTTT.

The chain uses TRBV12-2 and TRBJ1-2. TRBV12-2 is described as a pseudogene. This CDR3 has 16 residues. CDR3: CASRPRLNKLFYGYTF. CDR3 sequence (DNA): TGTGCAAGTCGCCCAAGACTGAATAAGCTTTTCTATGGCTACACCTTC.

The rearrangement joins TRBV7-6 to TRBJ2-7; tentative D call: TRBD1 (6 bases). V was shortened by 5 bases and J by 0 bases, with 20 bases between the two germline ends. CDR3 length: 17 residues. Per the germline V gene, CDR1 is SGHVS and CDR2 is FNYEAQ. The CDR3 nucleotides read TGTGCCAGCAGCCCTGAACTAGGACAGATTAGCTCCTACGAGCAGTACTTC. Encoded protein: CASSPELGQISSYEQYF.